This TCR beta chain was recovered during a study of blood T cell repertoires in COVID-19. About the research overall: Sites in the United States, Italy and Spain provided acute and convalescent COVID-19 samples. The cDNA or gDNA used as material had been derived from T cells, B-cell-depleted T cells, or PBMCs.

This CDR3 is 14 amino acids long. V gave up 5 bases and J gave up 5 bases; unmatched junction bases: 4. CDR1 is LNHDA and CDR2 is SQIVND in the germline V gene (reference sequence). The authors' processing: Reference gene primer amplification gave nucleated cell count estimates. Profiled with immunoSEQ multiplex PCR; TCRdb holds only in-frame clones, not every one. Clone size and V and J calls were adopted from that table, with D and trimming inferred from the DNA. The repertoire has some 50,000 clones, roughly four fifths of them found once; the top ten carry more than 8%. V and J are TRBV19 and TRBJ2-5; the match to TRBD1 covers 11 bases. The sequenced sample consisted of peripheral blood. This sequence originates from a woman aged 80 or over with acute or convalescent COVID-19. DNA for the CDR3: TGTGCCAGTAGTGGGACAGGGGGATGGGAGACCCAGTACTTC. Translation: CASSGTGGWETQYF. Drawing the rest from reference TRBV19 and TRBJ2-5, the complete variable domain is DGGITQSPKYLFRKEGQNVTLSCEQNLNHDAMYWYRQDPGQGLRLIYYSQIVNDFQKGDIAEGYSVSREKKESFPLTVTSAQKNPTAFYLCASSGTGGWETQYFGPGTRLLVL.